A single sample is the source of the 27 T cell receptor beta chains below, sequenced in a study of T cell responses to AZD1222 COVID-19 vaccine. The protocol was immunoSEQ multiplex PCR, while the TCRdb copy is restricted to in-frame clones and leaves out a portion. The sample gives 150,000 or so clones, 80% to 95% of which show up once; 1% to 1.5% is in the top ten. This sample comprised peripheral blood, obtained 28 days after the second AZD1222 dose. These receptors all stem from an adult who received the AZD1222 COVID-19 vaccine.

This clone appeared once. The gene calls are TRBV7-9 and TRBJ2-5; D might be TRBD1 (6 bases). The CDR3 has 14 amino acids. Germline V gene sequence: CDR1 SEHNR, CDR2 FQNEAQ (reference sequence). The V and J ends lost 0 bases and 4 bases respectively, with 9 bases between them. In nucleotides, the CDR3 is TGTGCCAGCAGCTTAGCGCAGGGGACAGAGACCCAGTACTTC. It specifies CASSLAQGTETQYF.

The V gene is TRBV2, the J gene TRBJ2-3; D call uncertain. CDR1 is SNHLY, CDR2 FYNNEI, per germline. This CDR3 spans 13 amino acids. The germline V and J ends were trimmed by 10 bases and 2 bases, with 13 bases remaining between them. CDR3 protein: CAITRVITDTQYF. The CDR3 DNA reads as TGTGCCATCACACGTGTAATCACAGATACGCAGTATTTT.

The V call is TRBV9, the J call TRBJ2-1, with D uncertain. Germline CDR1 reads SGDLS; CDR2 reads YYNGEE. This CDR3 has 11 residues. Trimming cost V 0 bases and J 9 bases, with 4 bases left between them. The CDR3 loop is CASSVGAEQFF. CDR3 nucleotide sequence: TGTGCCAGCAGCGTAGGAGCTGAGCAGTTCTTC.

This clone was counted a few times. The chain employs TRBV15 and TRBJ2-7, with D perhaps matching TRBD1 (5 bases). V was cut by 0 bases and J by 4 bases, with 7 bases left in between. Germline CDR1 and CDR2: LNHNV and YYDKDF (reference sequence). The CDR3 is 13 amino acids. The CDR3 DNA sequence: TGTGCCACCAGCAGAGATAGACAGTACGAGCAGTACTTC. Its translation is CATSRDRQYEQYF.

The V and J genes are TRBV5-1 and TRBJ2-3; possibly TRBD1 or TRBD2 for D (5 bases each). Trimming pared 0 bases from V and 2 bases from J, leaving 13 bases between. This CDR3 is 16 amino acids long. CDR1 is SGHRS and CDR2 is YFSETQ in the germline V gene. CDR3 region: CASSLAGAGNTDTQYF. DNA of the CDR3: TGCGCCAGCAGCTTGGCCGGGGCAGGCAACACAGATACGCAGTATTTT.

The chain couples TRBV19 to TRBJ1-5; D gene ambiguous. Trimming stripped 7 bases from V and 4 bases from J, with 11 bases between. This CDR3 is 13 amino acids long. CDR1 and CDR2 (germline): LNHDA, SQIVND (reference sequence). The CDR3 DNA follows: TGTGCCAGTACGGGGAAGCGGAATCAGCCCCAGCATTTT. It translates to CASTGKRNQPQHF.

Here the CDR3 DNA reads TGTGCCAGCAGCCTATCGACATTATCCTACGAGCAGTACTTC. Amino acids: CASSLSTLSYEQYF. The V and J genes are TRBV28 and TRBJ2-7; no clear D gene. The CDR3 is 14 amino acids. The germline V and J ends were trimmed by 6 bases and 1 base, with 13 bases remaining between them. CDR1 and CDR2 from the germline V gene are MDHEN and SYDVKM.

The chain joins TRBV7-8 to TRBJ1-5; D gene ambiguous. CDR1 and CDR2 from the germline V gene are SGHVS and FQNEAQ. The V and J ends lost 2 bases and 1 base respectively, with 3 bases between them. This CDR3 contains 13 residues. The chain's CDR3 is CASSLRSNQPQHF. The CDR3 nucleotides are TGTGCCAGCAGCTTAAGAAGCAATCAGCCCCAGCATTTT.

The CDR3 reads CASSQDFGLAGGRSEQFF. In nucleotides, the CDR3 is TGCGCCAGCAGCCAAGATTTTGGTTTAGCGGGGGGGCGCAGTGAGCAGTTCTTC. The chain recombines TRBV4-3 with TRBJ2-1, with 11 bases aligning to TRBD2. V dropped 0 bases and J dropped 9; count of bases not matched to a gene: 13. The germline V gene has CDR1 LGHNA and CDR2 YSLEER. The CDR3 consists of 18 residues.

J is TRBJ1-6 and V is TRBV6-5; 8 nucleotides match TRBD1. The CDR3 sequence is 14 residues long. After removal of 2 bases from V and 6 bases from J, the junction contained 0 bases not matched to a gene. Germline loops: CDR1 MNHEY, CDR2 SVGAGI. The CDR3 region is CASSYDRGNSPLHF. In DNA form, the CDR3 reads TGTGCCAGCAGTTACGACAGGGGTAATTCACCCCTCCACTTT.

The chain is built from TRBV2 and TRBJ2-2, with a weak D call TRBD2 (5 bases). CDR1 SNHLY and CDR2 FYNNEI come from the germline V gene. The CDR3 is 16 residues long. V lost 1 base and J 2 bases, leaving 11 bases between the germline ends. For the CDR3, the DNA is TGTGCCAGCAGTGAAGGCCGCAGCGGCAACACCGGGGAGCTGTTTTTT. This gives the protein CASSEGRSGNTGELFF.

The gene calls are TRBV18 and TRBJ1-2; 8 bases agree with TRBD1. This CDR3 is 14 amino acids long. The V gene's germline CDR1 is KGHSH and CDR2 LQKENI. V lost 1 base, J lost 2 bases, and 0 bases stayed unmatched. CDR3 amino acids: CASSPRTGNYGYTF. CDR3 DNA: TGTGCCAGCTCACCACGGACAGGGAACTATGGCTACACCTTC. Using reference TRBV18 and TRBJ1-2 for the parts outside the CDR3, the full variable domain is NAGVMQNPRHLVRRRGQEARLRCSPMKGHSHVYWYRQLPEEGLKFMVYLQKENIIDESGMPKERFSAEFPKEGPSILRIQQVVRGDSAAYFCASSPRTGNYGYTFGSGTRLTVV.

The genes are TRBV6-5 and TRBJ2-7, with 8 bases matching TRBD1. The V segment lost 4 bases and the J segment 1 base; nucleotides outside the gene matches: 9. This CDR3 has 16 amino acids. In germline, CDR1 is MNHEY, CDR2 SVGAGI. In DNA form, the CDR3 reads TGTGCCAGCAGTTCTCTCGACAGGGGCCCGTCCTACGAGCAGTACTTC. Encoded protein: CASSSLDRGPSYEQYF.

The chain is built from TRBV19 and TRBJ1-5; TRBD1 might be the D (6 bases). CDR3 length: 16 residues. V shed 3 bases and J shed 2 bases, with 14 bases lying between them. Looked up from germline, CDR1 is LNHDA and CDR2 is SQIVND (reference sequence). CDR3 in DNA: TGTGCCAGTAGTATCATAGGGGGAAGTGGCAATCAGCCCCAGCATTTT. It codes for CASSIIGGSGNQPQHF.

In the case of this clone: Sequence at one end of the junction differs from germline and may be a read error. V and J are TRBV6-2 or TRBV6-3 and TRBJ2-7; TRBD1 agrees at 7 bases. Germline CDR1 and CDR2: MNHEY and SVGEGT. The CDR3 covers 12 residues. CDR3 DNA: TGTGCCAGCAGTTACGGGGGACAGTCTCCGGTCTTC. It encodes CASSYGGQSPVF.

The CDR3 nucleotides read TGTGCCAGCGAGCCTAAAGGGCGTCCTGACTATGGCTACACCTTC. It is translated as CASEPKGRPDYGYTF. This rearrangement joins TRBV5-4 to TRBJ1-2; no clear D. Germline CDR1 SGHNT, CDR2 YYREEE (reference sequence). Trimming stripped 7 bases from V and 3 bases from J, with 19 bases between. The CDR3 sequence is 15 residues long.

This chain connects TRBV28 to TRBJ2-7; possibly TRBD1 for D (9 bases). V lost 4 bases and J lost 3, with 28 bases in between. The CDR3 has 19 amino acids. Germline V CDR1 and CDR2: MDHEN, SYDVKM. The CDR3 here is CASSYPGQGVPSGSYEQYF. The CDR3 DNA is TGTGCCAGCAGTTACCCGGGACAGGGCGTCCCAAGCGGGAGCTACGAGCAGTACTTC.

V and J are TRBV11-1 and TRBJ2-3, with 13 bases identical to TRBD2. Germline CDR1 and CDR2: SGHAT and FQDESV (reference sequence). With V trimmed by 0 bases and J by 3 bases, 3 bases remained unmatched. The CDR3 consists of 17 residues. The CDR3 is CASSLARTSGGTDTQYF. The CDR3 nucleotides are TGTGCCAGCAGCTTAGCGCGGACTAGCGGGGGAACAGATACGCAGTATTTT.

The J gene is TRBJ1-2, the V gene TRBV6-1, with 9 positions matching TRBD1. V trimming: 0 bases; J trimming: 8 bases; junction bases outside the gene matches: 7. This CDR3 is 15 amino acids long. The germline V gene encodes CDR1 MNHNS and CDR2 SASEGT. This CDR3 reads CASSEARDRVFGYTF. In DNA, the CDR3 is TGTGCCAGCAGTGAAGCGCGGGACAGGGTTTTCGGCTACACCTTC.

This chain uses TRBV7-8 with TRBJ1-1; TRBD1 matches 7 bases. CDR3 length: 15 amino acids. J was trimmed by 0 bases and V by 5 bases; bases with no gene match: 6. Germline CDR1 and CDR2: SGHVS and FQNEAQ. CDR3 coding DNA: TGTGCCAGCAGCCCGGACAGGAGCATGAACACTGAAGCTTTCTTT. Translated, it gives CASSPDRSMNTEAFF.

The rearrangement links TRBV13 to TRBJ1-3; possible D gene TRBD1, 6 bases. The germline CDR1 and CDR2 sequences are PRHDT and FYEKMQ (reference sequence). There are 15 residues in the CDR3. V lost 5 bases and J 4 bases, leaving 15 bases between the germline ends. The CDR3 DNA reads TGTGCCAGCAGCGTAGAGGGGGGGCTAGGAAACACCATATATTTT. This gives the protein CASSVEGGLGNTIYF.

This chain joins TRBV7-6 and TRBJ1-5, with no clear D. Germline V CDR1 and CDR2: SGHVS, FNYEAQ. V lost 4 bases and J 5 bases, leaving 9 bases between the germline ends. CDR3 length: 13 residues. The CDR3 nucleotides read TGTGCCAGCAGCTCTACCAGTGATCAGCCCCAGCATTTT. This encodes CASSSTSDQPQHF.

V and J are TRBV15 and TRBJ2-2; D unclear. This CDR3 has 16 residues. V was trimmed by 0 bases and J by 1 base, leaving 9 bases between them. Germline V gene data show CDR1 as LNHNV and CDR2 as YYDKDF (reference sequence). CDR3 DNA: TGTGCCACCAGCAGAGAGACGGCGAAGAACACCGGGGAGCTGTTTTTT. Translation gives CATSRETAKNTGELFF.

The genes are TRBV4-1 and TRBJ1-2; D might be TRBD1 (6 bases). This CDR3 contains 16 residues. With 6 bases removed from V and 4 bases from J, the gap between germline ends came to 21 bases. The germline gives CDR1 MGHRA, CDR2 YSYEKL. Here the CDR3 reads CASREGGTGLFYGYTF. The CDR3 DNA follows: TGCGCCAGCAGAGAAGGGGGTACAGGGCTATTCTATGGCTACACCTTC.

This clone showed up just a few times. This rearrangement joins TRBV13 to TRBJ1-1; D is ambiguous. V was trimmed by 5 bases and J by 10 bases, leaving 20 bases between them. This CDR3 has 14 residues. Per the germline V gene, CDR1 is PRHDT and CDR2 is FYEKMQ (reference sequence). CDR3 DNA sequence: TGTGCCAGCAGCCCTCACTCTAGCTTCTGGGGAGCTTTCTTT. Its protein is CASSPHSSFWGAFF.

V and J are TRBV13 and TRBJ2-7; perhaps TRBD1 as D (5 bases). V was trimmed by 6 bases and J by 3 bases, leaving 15 bases between them. This CDR3 is built from 14 residues. Germline-derived CDR1 and CDR2 are PRHDT and FYEKMQ (reference sequence). The CDR3 DNA follows: TGTGCCAGCAGTTCTCAGGGTTCCCTCTACGAGCAGTACTTC. Translated, it gives CASSSQGSLYEQYF.

The chain employs TRBV6-5 and TRBJ2-7; D may be TRBD2 (5 bases). With 2 bases removed from V and 2 bases from J, the gap between germline ends came to 13 bases. Germline CDR1 MNHEY, CDR2 SVGAGI. The CDR3 length is 15 residues. Here the CDR3 DNA reads TGTGCCAGCAGTTACGCCGGCGGGTACCCCTACGAGCAGTACTTC. It codes for CASSYAGGYPYEQYF.